The rows below give T cell receptor beta chains drawn from one sample of a study of cytomegalovirus exposure and HLA in healthy donors. Libraries were prepared by immunoSEQ multiplex PCR; TCRdb keeps only in-frame clonotypes and omits some of them. Of fewer than 250,000 clones detected, 65% to 75% appear once; the ten largest clones hold about 4.4%. The sequencing sample was made of PBMCs. Receptor source: a man in his thirties or forties in good health and CMV-seropositive. Each CDR3 is given without its conserved first and last residue.

j_call v_call cdr3_aa
TRBJ1-1 TRBV30 AWSFTGEANTEAF
TRBJ1-1 TRBV2 ARRTGRTEAF
TRBJ1-5 TRBV14 ASSTGYNQPQH
TRBJ2-3 TRBV28 ASTTPSISGGTDTQY
TRBJ2-1 TRBV7-2 ASSFGGGRSEQF
TRBJ1-5 TRBV6-1 ASRPRGNSNQPQH
TRBJ1-2 TRBV7-2 ASSPDSTVFGYT
TRBJ2-3 TRBV4-1 ASSQGTASTDTQY
TRBJ2-5 TRBV9 ASSASGTEQETQY
TRBJ1-5 TRBV7-6 ASSLSGAYSNQPQH
TRBJ2-3 TRBV7-2 ASRPQTSGRLDTQY
TRBJ2-2 TRBV27 ASSSSDRGSAGELF
TRBJ2-5 TRBV7-9 ASSSRSRETQY
TRBJ2-7 TRBV6-5 ASSYIIAGASYEQY
TRBJ2-6 TRBV5-1 ASSPTLFFRTGGASLSGANVLT
TRBJ1-2 TRBV12-2 ASRLGHTCGYGYT